One sample yielded the 8 T cell receptor beta chains listed below, sequenced in a study of T cell responses to AZD1222 COVID-19 vaccine. Here immunoSEQ multiplex PCR was the method, and the copy in TCRdb shows in-frame clones only, minus some. Of some 96,000 clones listed, around 87% were seen once; the top ten hold roughly 4.2%. Source: peripheral blood, taken on day 0 of MenACWY control vaccination. These receptors were taken from an adult in good health.

The rearrangement links TRBV5-3 to TRBJ1-4, with 10 bases matching TRBD1. TRBV5-3 is an ORF for which the function is uncertain. The CDR3 spans 19 residues. Trimming removed 4 bases from V and 4 bases from J; junction bases left unmatched: 16. The CDR3 reads CARSRRGTGAPAGNEKLFF. CDR3 coding DNA: TGTGCCAGAAGCCGCCGCGGGACAGGGGCCCCGGCGGGTAATGAAAAACTGTTTTTT.

The gene calls are TRBV28 and TRBJ1-3, with 8 bases fitting TRBD1. The J segment lost 3 bases and the V segment lost 6 bases, leaving 16 bases of the junction unmatched. The length of the CDR3 is 18 residues. The germline CDR1 and CDR2 sequences are MDHEN and SYDVKM. Written as DNA, the CDR3 is TGTGCCAGCAGCCCCCCCCCGGGGCAGGGGGCTTTTGGAAACACCATATATTTT. Translated: CASSPPPGQGAFGNTIYF.

J is TRBJ1-1 and V is TRBV12-5; possible D gene TRBD1, 6 bases. Per germline, CDR1 LGHNT and CDR2 FRNRAP. With 1 base removed from V and 1 base from J, the gap between germline ends came to 10 bases. This CDR3 has 15 residues. CDR3 in amino acids: CASGLAQGKNTEAFF. Here the CDR3 DNA reads TGTGCTAGTGGTTTGGCACAGGGTAAGAACACTGAAGCTTTCTTT. The complete variable domain, with remaining parts taken from reference TRBV12-5 and TRBJ1-1, reads DARVTQTPRHKVTEMGQEVTMRCQPILGHNTVFWYRQTMMQGLELLAYFRNRAPLDDSGMPKDRFSAEMPDATLATLKIQPSEPRDSAVYFCASGLAQGKNTEAFFGQGTRLTVV.

The V call is TRBV6-2 or TRBV6-3, the J call TRBJ1-5; D is unresolved. CDR3 length: 15 residues. Germline lookup yields CDR1 MNHEY and CDR2 SVGEGT. The V gene lost 6 bases and the J gene lost 0 bases, with 12 bases spanning the gap. The chain's CDR3 is CASSRNSFSNQPQHF. In nucleotides, the CDR3 is TGTGCCAGCAGCCGTAACAGTTTTAGCAATCAGCCCCAGCATTTT.

V is TRBV7-9 and J is TRBJ2-5; TRBD2 matches at 9 bases. The CDR3 consists of 16 residues. Germline V gene sequence: CDR1 SEHNR, CDR2 FQNEAQ (reference sequence). Losses at the gene ends were 3 bases for V and 4 bases for J; bases not matched to a gene: 9. The chain's CDR3 is CASSFPAGGPGETQYF. DNA for the CDR3: TGTGCCAGCAGCTTTCCTGCGGGGGGGCCGGGAGAGACCCAGTACTTC. The full variable domain, in which reference TRBV7-9 and TRBJ2-5 provide the parts outside the CDR3, is DTGVSQNPRHKITKRGQNVTFRCDPISEHNRLYWYRQTLGQGPEFLTYFQNEAQLEKSRLLSDRFSAERPKGSFSTLEIQRTEQGDSAMYLCASSFPAGGPGETQYFGPGTRLLVL.

The chain carries TRBV7-2 and TRBJ2-7, with D possibly matching TRBD1 (5 bases). Germline V lookup: CDR1 SGHTA, CDR2 FQGNSA. Trimming pared 1 base from V and 3 bases from J, leaving 13 bases between. The CDR3 consists of 15 residues. The chain's CDR3 is CASSLGLGQLYEQYF. In DNA form, the CDR3 reads TGTGCCAGCAGCTTAGGTCTAGGACAACTCTACGAGCAGTACTTC. Together with reference TRBV7-2 and TRBJ2-7, the CDR3 gives the full variable domain: GAGVSQSPSNKVTEKGKDVELRCDPISGHTALYWYRQSLGQGLEFLIYFQGNSAPDKSGLPSDRFSAERTGGSVSTLTIQRTQQEDSAVYLCASSLGLGQLYEQYFGPGTRLTVT.

This chain connects TRBV30 to TRBJ1-2; D is possibly TRBD1 (5 bases). With 3 bases removed from V and 5 bases from J, the gap between germline ends came to 16 bases. Germline CDR1 is GTSNPN and CDR2 is SVGIG (reference sequence). This CDR3 is 14 amino acids long. The CDR3 bases are TGTGCCTGGAGCGAGGGACGGACCCCGTATGGCTACACCTTC. This codes for CAWSEGRTPYGYTF.

This sequence joins TRBV7-2 and TRBJ1-5; no firm D call. The CDR3 runs to 14 residues. Germline lookup yields CDR1 SGHTA and CDR2 FQGNSA. V lost 1 base, J lost 3 bases, and 7 bases lay in between. The CDR3 loop reads CASSLEGFNQPQHF. The CDR3 region has the DNA TGTGCCAGCAGCTTAGAAGGGTTCAATCAGCCCCAGCATTTT.